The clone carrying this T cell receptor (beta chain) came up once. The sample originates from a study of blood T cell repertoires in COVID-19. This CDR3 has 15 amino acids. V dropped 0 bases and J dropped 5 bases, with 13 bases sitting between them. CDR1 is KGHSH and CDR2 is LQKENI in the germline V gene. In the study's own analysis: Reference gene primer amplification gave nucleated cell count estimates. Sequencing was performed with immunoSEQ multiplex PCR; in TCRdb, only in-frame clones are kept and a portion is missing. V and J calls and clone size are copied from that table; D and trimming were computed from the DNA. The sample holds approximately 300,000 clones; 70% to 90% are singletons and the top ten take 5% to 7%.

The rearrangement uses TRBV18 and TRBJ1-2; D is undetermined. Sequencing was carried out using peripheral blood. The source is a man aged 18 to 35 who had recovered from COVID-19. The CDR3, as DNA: TGTGCCAGCTCACCACCGATGGAGGGAGTATATGGCTACACCTTC. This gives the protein CASSPPMEGVYGYTF.